The TCR beta chain under discussion was sequenced for a study of blood T cell repertoires in COVID-19. Study at large: Samples came from the United States, Italy and Spain, spanning acute and convalescent COVID-19. In each case, the material was cDNA or gDNA derived from T cells, B-cell-depleted T cells, or PBMCs.

This CDR3 is 17 amino acids long. V dropped 0 bases and J dropped 2; count of bases not matched to a gene: 7. Looked up from germline, CDR1 is KGHSH and CDR2 is LQKENI. The authors' processing: Reference gene primer amplification yielded estimated nucleated cell counts. The repertoire was sequenced with immunoSEQ multiplex PCR; TCRdb's copy has only in-frame clones and lacks some. The DNA was the basis for D and trimming; V, J and clone size are from that table. Of around 64,000 clones detected, over 80% appear once; the ten largest clones hold around 5.3%. The gene calls are TRBV18 and TRBJ2-1, with 7 bases lining up with TRBD2. This sequence originates from a man aged 50 or older with active COVID-19. The sequenced sample was peripheral blood. CDR3 amino acids: CASSPPVGRSTYNEQFF. The CDR3 nucleotides are TGTGCCAGCTCACCACCGGTCGGGAGGAGCACCTACAATGAGCAGTTCTTC.